The 19 T cell receptor beta chains listed next were all sequenced from one sample in a study of type 1 regulatory T cells. TCRdb used MiXCR to reprocess the reads, holding one entry per CDR3 protein. The sample shows roughly 68,000 distinct CDR3 sequences, about 69% of them seen only once. These TCRs are of unknown antigen specificity. The sequenced material came from cultured T cells, either the whole culture or a sorted T cell fraction (not recorded which). Stated subset: Tr1-enriched cell product generated in vitro against host alloantigens. Receptor source: a human donor in good health.

The CDR3 region is CASTIAEGGDEQFF. CDR3 nucleotide sequence: TGTGCCAGCACTATAGCGGAAGGGGGGGATGAGCAGTTCTTC. V and J are TRBV12-3 or TRBV12-4 and TRBJ2-1, with D perhaps TRBD2 (7 bases). The CDR3 has 14 residues. V dropped 7 bases and J dropped 8 bases, with 18 bases sitting between them.

The J gene is TRBJ1-2, the V gene TRBV7-9; D gene uncertain. Per the germline V gene, CDR1 is SEHNR and CDR2 is FQNEAQ (reference sequence). This CDR3 contains 12 residues. The germline V and J ends were trimmed by 5 bases and 8 bases, with 12 bases remaining between them. The CDR3 coding sequence is TGTGCCAGCAGCAACGGGCCCCAAGGCTACACCTTC. Translating gives CASSNGPQGYTF.

The chain has TRBV3-1 and TRBJ2-1; tentative D call: TRBD2 (6 bases). The CDR3 runs to 15 residues. Germline CDR1 reads LGHDT; CDR2 reads YNNKEL (reference sequence). Trimming pared 0 bases from V and 4 bases from J, leaving 10 bases between. CDR3 residues: CASSQDFSGYNEQFF. For the CDR3, the DNA is TGTGCCAGCAGCCAAGATTTTAGCGGATACAATGAGCAGTTCTTC.

The chain joins TRBV20-1 to TRBJ1-1; D may be TRBD1 (6 bases). The CDR3 consists of 17 residues. Germline-derived CDR1 and CDR2 are DFQATT and SNEGSKA (reference sequence). V was clipped by 1 base and J by 0 bases, with 18 bases between them. The CDR3 DNA follows: TGCAGTGCTAGAGGGATAGCGGGACACGAGATGAACACTGAAGCTTTCTTT. Translation: CSARGIAGHEMNTEAFF.

V and J are TRBV19 and TRBJ2-2; TRBD1 or TRBD2 may be the D gene (5 bases each). V was clipped by 7 bases and J by 8 bases, with 29 bases between them. Germline lookup yields CDR1 LNHDA and CDR2 SQIVND (reference sequence). The length of the CDR3 is 18 residues. The CDR3 here is CASKHQTRPGPTLGELFF. The CDR3 nucleotides are TGTGCCAGTAAGCACCAAACCCGCCCGGGACCCACCTTGGGGGAGCTGTTTTTT. Based on the CDR3 plus reference TRBV19 and TRBJ2-2, the full variable domain is DGGITQSPKYLFRKEGQNVTLSCEQNLNHDAMYWYRQDPGQGLRLIYYSQIVNDFQKGDIAEGYSVSREKKESFPLTVTSAQKNPTAFYLCASKHQTRPGPTLGELFFGEGSRLTVL.

This clonotype was counted a single time. V usage is TRBV5-1 and J usage is TRBJ1-5, with TRBD1 as a possible D gene (6 bases). The germline V and J ends were trimmed by 0 bases and 7 bases, with 8 bases remaining between them. Germline V gene lookup returns CDR1 SGHRS and CDR2 YFSETQ. The CDR3 has 13 residues. The CDR3 DNA reads TGCGCCAGCAGCTTGGCCGGGGGCCAGCCCCAGCATTTT. Protein: CASSLAGGQPQHF.

The V call is TRBV7-8, the J call TRBJ1-2, with D hard to call. V was cut by 5 bases and J by 1 base, with 8 bases left in between. Germline assignment: CDR1 SGHVS and CDR2 FQNEAQ. CDR3 length: 13 amino acids. Here the CDR3 reads CASSPGSNYGYTF. CDR3 bases: TGTGCCAGCAGCCCCGGGAGTAACTATGGCTACACCTTC.

The chain is built from TRBV20-1 and TRBJ1-5, with D possibly TRBD1 on 6 matching bases. Trimming removed 0 bases from V and 7 bases from J, with 13 bases in between. Germline values: CDR1 DFQATT, CDR2 SNEGSKA (reference sequence). This CDR3 region has 14 residues. CDR3 in DNA: TGCAGTGCTAGAGAATTGCGGGGGCTACAGCCCCAGCATTTT. Its protein is CSARELRGLQPQHF.

The chain joins TRBV11-2 to TRBJ1-1, with 8 positions matching TRBD1. The CDR3 has 15 amino acids. V lost 5 bases to trimming and J lost 0 bases; unmatched junction nucleotides: 5. Germline CDR1 is SGHAT and CDR2 is FQNNGV. The CDR3 DNA reads TGTGCCAGCAGCCCCTGGACAGGGCTGAACACTGAAGCTTTCTTT. It specifies CASSPWTGLNTEAFF. Supplemented by reference TRBV11-2 and TRBJ1-1, the full variable domain reads EAGVAQSPRYKIIEKRQSVAFWCNPISGHATLYWYQQILGQGPKLLIQFQNNGVVDDSQLPKDRFSAERLKGVDSTLKIQPAKLEDSAVYLCASSPWTGLNTEAFFGQGTRLTVV.

This clonotype was seen only a few times. The chain joins TRBV11-2 to TRBJ2-7; D is unresolved. There are 14 residues in the CDR3. The germline CDR1 and CDR2 sequences are SGHAT and FQNNGV. Trimming took off 1 base at V and 3 bases at J, with 10 bases between the two ends. Written as DNA, the CDR3 is TGTGCCAGCAGCTTAGGGCGGCAGAACTACGAGCAGTACTTC. Its translation is CASSLGRQNYEQYF.

The V and J genes are TRBV4-1 and TRBJ1-3; D gene ambiguous. Trimming took 0 bases from V and 8 from J, leaving 23 bases between them. In germline, CDR1 is MGHRA, CDR2 YSYEKL. The length of the CDR3 is 18 residues. The DNA of the CDR3 is TGCGCCAGCAGCCAAGAATGGGCCTTTGACCGAATCGGTCACACCATATATTTT. Protein sequence: CASSQEWAFDRIGHTIYF.

The chain uses TRBV3-1 and TRBJ2-5, with 12 bases that match TRBD2. The V segment lost 1 base and the J segment 5 bases; nucleotides outside the gene matches: 2. The CDR3 contains 15 residues. Germline V gene data show CDR1 as LGHDT and CDR2 as YNNKEL (reference sequence). The CDR3 sequence is CASSQVTSGGETQYF. The CDR3 nucleotides are TGTGCCAGCAGCCAAGTAACTAGCGGGGGGGAGACCCAGTACTTC.

This clonotype was recorded a few times. V gene TRBV20-1 combines with J gene TRBJ2-7; the D gene is possibly TRBD2 (6 bases). V shed 0 bases and J shed 6 bases, with 18 bases lying between them. This CDR3 contains 15 residues. Germline CDR1 is DFQATT and CDR2 is SNEGSKA (reference sequence). CDR3 sequence reads: CSARDSTGDLPEQYF. CDR3 bases: TGCAGTGCTAGAGACAGCACGGGGGACCTCCCCGAGCAGTACTTC.

This clonotype has a handful of counts. The genes are TRBV25-1 and TRBJ2-1, with D uncertain. The V gene lost 5 bases and the J gene lost 7 bases, with 12 bases spanning the gap. Germline CDR1 is MGHDK and CDR2 is SYGVNS. The CDR3 runs to 13 residues. CDR3 protein: CASSTAVGNEQFF. CDR3 coding DNA: TGTGCCAGCAGTACAGCTGTCGGGAATGAGCAGTTCTTC.

In this sample, this clonotype turned up a few times. The rearrangement links TRBV20-1 to TRBJ2-2; the D is unclear. From germline, CDR1 is DFQATT and CDR2 SNEGSKA (reference sequence). The CDR3 extends over 14 amino acids. The germline V and J ends were trimmed by 0 bases and 0 bases, with 5 bases remaining between them. The CDR3 coding sequence is TGCAGTGCTAGAGACGGACCGAACACCGGGGAGCTGTTTTTT. Protein product: CSARDGPNTGELFF.

The chain links TRBV5-1 to TRBJ2-5; 14 nucleotides align to TRBD2. This CDR3 has 17 residues. Germline CDR1 SGHRS, CDR2 YFSETQ. V trimming: 4 bases; J trimming: 2 bases; junction bases outside the gene matches: 7. Here the CDR3 reads CASSRGLAGGNQETQYF. The DNA of the CDR3 is TGCGCCAGCAGCCGCGGACTAGCGGGAGGAAATCAAGAGACCCAGTACTTC.

The table lists this clonotype with a count of one. CDR3 residues: CASSRKTTGSSSKNIQYF. As DNA, the CDR3 is TGTGCCAGCAGCCGTAAGACCACAGGGTCTAGTAGCAAAAACATTCAGTACTTC. The J gene is TRBJ2-4, the V gene TRBV7-8; D is possibly TRBD1 (6 bases). V was cut by 5 bases and J by 3 bases, with 23 bases left in between. Germline V lookup: CDR1 SGHVS, CDR2 FQNEAQ. This CDR3 is built from 18 residues.

The chain carries TRBV7-9 and TRBJ2-7; 7 bases are a match to TRBD1. V was clipped by 2 bases and J by 2 bases; unmatched bases: 3. The CDR3 has 14 residues. Germline V lookup: CDR1 SEHNR, CDR2 FQNEAQ (reference sequence). The CDR3 sequence: CASSLTQGAYEQYF. The CDR3 bases are TGTGCCAGCAGCTTAACCCAGGGGGCCTACGAGCAGTACTTC.

This chain connects TRBV14 to TRBJ2-3; maybe TRBD2 (6 bases). CDR3 length equals 18 residues. Trimming took off 0 bases at V and 2 bases at J, with 18 bases between the two ends. The germline V gene has CDR1 SGHDN and CDR2 FVKESK. The CDR3 DNA follows: TGTGCCAGCAGCCAAGATGCTGGTAGCGGAGCCATCACAGATACGCAGTATTTT. Its translation: CASSQDAGSGAITDTQYF.